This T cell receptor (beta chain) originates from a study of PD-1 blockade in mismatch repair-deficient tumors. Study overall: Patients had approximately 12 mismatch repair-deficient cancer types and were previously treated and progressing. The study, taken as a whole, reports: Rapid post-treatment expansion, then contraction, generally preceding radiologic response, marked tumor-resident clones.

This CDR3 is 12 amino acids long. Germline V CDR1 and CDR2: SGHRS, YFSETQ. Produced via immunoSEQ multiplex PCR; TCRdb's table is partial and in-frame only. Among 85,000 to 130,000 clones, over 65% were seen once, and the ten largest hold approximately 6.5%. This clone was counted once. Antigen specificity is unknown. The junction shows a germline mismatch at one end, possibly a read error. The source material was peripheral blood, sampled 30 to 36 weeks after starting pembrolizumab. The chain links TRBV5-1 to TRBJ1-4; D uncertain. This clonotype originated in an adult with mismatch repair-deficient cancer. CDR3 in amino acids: CASSLEGERLFF. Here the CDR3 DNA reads TGCGCCAGCAGTTTGGAAGGAGAACGTCTGTTTTTT.